This TCR beta chain came from a study of cytomegalovirus exposure and HLA in healthy donors. The study ran its PCR with 60 Vbeta and 13 Jbeta primers. Using immunoSEQ multiplex PCR, the repertoire was profiled, and TCRdb retains in-frame clones only, with some absent. The sample has around 180,000 clones; roughly 70% are singletons. As to this clone: Its antigen is undetermined.

The CDR3 is 13 amino acids. The ends were cut back, 2 bases at V and 5 bases at J, with 10 bases in the middle. CDR1 and CDR2 from the germline V gene are SGHRS and YFSETQ. Study observations and caveats: In terms of immune exposure information, only CMV serostatus was available. Sequencing depth across donors, presence/absence analyses assumed, was roughly uniform.

The sequenced sample consisted of PBMCs. The chain links TRBV5-1 to TRBJ2-5; D remains unclear. The receptor's source is a girl between 10 and 17 years old in good health and CMV-seronegative. Here the CDR3 DNA reads TGCGCCAGCAGCTTAAAATACGGGGAGACCCAGTACTTC. Translation gives CASSLKYGETQYF.